This paragraph reports one TCR beta chain. It has no known antigen specificity. No base qualities exist here, and no much larger clone lies one base off it. This sample was included in a study of cytomegalovirus exposure and HLA in healthy donors (dated by TCRdb to 2017 to 2019). As for the study more broadly: In an earlier analysis of 587 of the donors, around 290 Gb of sequence data and 90 million to 130 million unique TCR beta sequences from some 170 million T cells were reported. Around 320 gigabases of sequencing data and 78 million or so unique TCR sequences were included in an early release covering under 650 HLA-typed donors. The genetic ancestry cluster associated with self-reported Caucasian donors included roughly 84% of the roughly 360 genotyped donors. The study aimed to test whether cataloging public T cell receptors could reveal signatures of past pathogen exposure. The T cell repertoires of some 700 subjects were profiled by immunosequencing and related to cytomegalovirus serostatus. Besides the first cohort of under 700 subjects, a separate validation cohort made up of roughly 120 different subjects was used. To predict cytomegalovirus infection status, the study combined high-throughput TCR immunosequencing, statistical association of individual TCRs with disease status, and machine learning. A later analysis re-examined previously published TCR beta repertoires from more than 550 donors and added high-resolution HLA genotyping to investigate patterns of TCR occurrence. Rather than using new phenotypic data, the later analysis identified candidate immune exposures from TCR beta sequences and from how often those sequences occurred across donors. An earlier analysis of around 580 of the donors used high-throughput TCR beta sequencing to judge whether each TCR beta V gene segment behaved as functional or pseudogenic. Donor age, sex, ethnicity and CMV serostatus were compiled alongside the repertoire data. Genome-wide SNP genotypes for about 55% of the 666 donors were used in a later genetic analysis, which treated that subset as a discovery cohort. All discovery cohort repertoires had been generated using a single sequencing platform. HLA typing covered class I and class II loci at four-digit resolution. The number of typed donors differed by locus: roughly 629-630 for A, B, C, DRB1 and DQB1; approximately 520 for DQA1; roughly 600 for DPA1; and 400 to 480 for DPB1. Several DR-DQ haplotypes were handled as single units for association and clustering because linkage in the cohort was strong. Among around 400 genotyped donors of the cohort, an average of approximately 250,000 unique TCR beta nucleotide sequences were sequenced per donor, around 20% of them non-productive. The full study reports these points: Presence/absence analyses assumed roughly uniform sequencing depth across donors, an assumption that may not hold. In vitro tests confirmed that a few of the cytomegalovirus-associated TCR beta chains recognize cytomegalovirus antigens. The authors suggested that the approach could potentially be extended to other disease states and immunological phenotypes. Several of the top co-occurrence clusters appeared to be linked to parvovirus B19, influenza, CMV and Epstein-Barr virus, according to a later analysis. In both the original and validation cohorts, the classifier was reported to diagnose cytomegalovirus status with high specificity and sensitivity. This cohort had only TCR beta chains sequenced, and the lack of alpha or paired-chain data limited which features could be detected. In a later analysis, HLA-associated TCR beta chains were found to be more clonally expanded and to have lower generation probabilities than equally common non-associated chains. A later genetic analysis reported fewer N-insertions in productive TCRs among donors in an Asian-associated ancestry cluster than the roughly 700-donor mean. Most TCR sequences were seen in very few donors, while some public TCRs were found in many individuals. Because the 87-base-pair reads could not distinguish some IMGT-functional V segments, including TRBV6-2 and TRBV6-3, those segments were excluded. Because counts were too low, around 18 rarely observed V segments, including chromosome 9 orphons, were left out of the earlier analysis of some 600 of the donors. In a later analysis, most CMV-associated TCR beta chains were found to appear HLA-restricted, with HLA associations seemingly driven largely by CMV exposure. A further reported finding was that TCR beta sequences accurately predicted the HLA-A and HLA-B alleles for most subjects in the first cohort. A later analysis found that TCR association rates varied across HLA loci, with DRB1 alleles showing the most associated TCRs and HLA-C alleles the fewest. A later analysis associated 16,951 TCR beta sequences with specific HLA alleles at a false discovery rate of 0.05. Immune exposure information for the cohort was limited to CMV serostatus. When HLA alleles, especially DR and DQ, strongly co-occurred, TCR associations were difficult to assign to individual alleles. Linkage disequilibrium might explain the correlated functional status among segregating V segments, but an unknown experimental factor could not be excluded. In a later genetic analysis, a missense DCLRE1C variant was associated with V-gene and J-gene trimming of TCR beta chains, and the association was replicated in an independent cohort. A cluster of highly shared sequence variants was judged likely to represent a technical artifact of the sequencing pipeline. Because HLA typing was unavailable for some donors at each locus, only the typed subset was used in association tests. The study gave a list of under 200 TCR beta chains associated with cytomegalovirus. An earlier analysis of approximately 540 of the donors showed that most TCR beta V segments appeared in productive rearrangements either about 87% or about 30% of the time, which broadly matched IMGT annotations.

The cohort consisted of more than 650 healthy bone marrow donors. All cohort members were sampled while nominally healthy, although unrecorded immune exposures were likely present. The donor was CMV seropositive and was included in the group of 250 to 300 seropositive cohort members. A peripheral blood sample was collected from each donor, and TCR beta sequencing was performed on peripheral blood mononuclear cells. The Qiagen DNeasy Blood Extraction Kit was used to extract genomic DNA from the blood cell samples. The germline V gene gives CDR1 as MDHEN and CDR2 as SYDVKM. The CDR3 numbers 14 residues from cysteine through phenylalanine. CDR3 DNA is the only sequence kept; it has 42 bases, read in frame from the first base. The trim is 3 bases for V and 0 bases for J, with a gap of 6 bases between the germline ends. Libraries were built with the immunoSEQ multiplex PCR assay. A mixture of 60 forward primers for TCR Vbeta segments and 13 reverse primers for TCR Jbeta segments was used in the multiplex PCR. The CDR3 region of rearranged TCR beta genes was amplified from genomic DNA with a multiplex PCR assay. On the Illumina HiSeq System, the amplified TCR beta libraries were sequenced as 87-base-pair reads. Per the source publication's procedure: Across the 670 or so repertoires, a later analysis counted some 81 million unique TCR beta chains, some 11 million of which were shared by at least two donors. To remove PCR and sequencing errors, raw reads were error-corrected and collapsed into unique sequences using a nearest-neighbor algorithm that merged closely related sequences. To assign V, D and J gene segments, CDR3 sequences were aligned to IMGT reference sequences. For a sequence to be retained, at least a six-nucleotide match to both a V gene segment and a J gene segment was required. Rearrangements were called productive when the CDR3 lacked stop codons and stayed in frame with V and J; all others were non-productive. CDR3 was defined by IMGT convention, running from the second conserved V-encoded cysteine to the conserved J-encoded phenylalanine. Sequences without an unambiguous match to a single V gene segment were excluded from the earlier analysis of about 630 of the donors. An earlier analysis of several hundred of the donors called V segments functional above 56.7% productive rearrangements and segregating when the between-donor standard deviation exceeded 5%. A statistical classification framework was built to diagnose cytomegalovirus status from the catalog of TCR beta chain sequences. In a later analysis, V and J genes were assigned by comparing TCR nucleotide sequences against IMGT/GENE-DB human TR gene sequences. In a later analysis, CDR3 sequences and most-parsimonious VDJ recombination scenarios were assigned using the TCRdist pipeline. In a later analysis, each TCR beta chain was defined by its CDR3 amino acid sequence together with its V-gene family, and reads without a unique V-gene family were excluded. In a later analysis, approximately 640 highly shared, low-generation-probability nucleotide sequences were removed to address suspected cross-contamination and a sequencing artifact. In a later analysis, a clonal expansion index for each public chain was calculated from normalized within-repertoire ranks of inferred template counts. Generation probabilities in a later analysis came from a VDJ recombination model fitted to out-of-frame rearrangements, and those results were checked against IGoR. In a later analysis, hypergeometric tests were used to score TCR-TCR, TCR-HLA and TCR-CMV co-occurrence, with a repertoire-size bias correction applied to TCR pairs. A later analysis estimated false discovery rates by permuting HLA or CMV assignments 20 times. In a later analysis, co-occurring TCRs were grouped using DBSCAN, with TCRdist sequence similarity added in when clustering inside HLA-allele-positive subsets. Co-occurrence clustering excluded repertoires with fewer than 30,000 or more than 120,000 public chains, plus five with anomalous nucleotide sharing. TCRdb obtained this table from immuneACCESS and retained in-frame rearrangements with V and J assigned. These tables miss some clones; where compared with another copy, unresolved V genes account for less than half of the shortfall, and the remainder is unexplained. V and J calls and clone size come straight from that table; D and trimming were deduced from the DNA. A total of more than 30,000 clones appear in this sample, about two thirds of them only once. Clones ranked in the top ten supply around 10% of the sample.

This clonotype originated in a man in his forties in good health and CMV-seropositive. The sample consisted of PBMCs. The chain uses TRBV28 and TRBJ1-3; no confident D gene assignment can be made. The CDR3 reads CASSFAGSGNTIYF. Read as DNA, the sequence is TGTGCCAGCAGTTTCGCGGGCTCTGGAAACACCATATATTTT.